This T cell receptor beta chain was identified during a study of shared clonotypes between healthy human individuals. Concerning this clone itself: The identical CDR3 is also encoded by other nucleotide sequences in the sample.

CDR1 MDHEN and CDR2 SYDVKM come from the germline V gene. After removal of 6 bases from V and 1 base from J, the junction contained 11 bases not matched to a gene. The length of the CDR3 is 18 residues. Only in-frame clones appear in the TCRdb table, and some are missing; sequencing was by immunoSEQ multiplex PCR. The repertoire holds hundreds of thousands of clones, with 95% to 97% as singletons. The material sequenced was naive CD4+ T cells sorted from blood. Subset: CD45RA+ positively selected. The chain carries TRBV28 and TRBJ2-7; TRBD2 matches at 14 bases. The origin of this receptor is a woman aged 25-40 years in good health. The CDR3 is CASSVGGTSGSGSYEQYF. CDR3 DNA sequence: TGTGCCAGCAGCGTTGGCGGGACTAGCGGGAGTGGTTCCTACGAGCAGTACTTC.